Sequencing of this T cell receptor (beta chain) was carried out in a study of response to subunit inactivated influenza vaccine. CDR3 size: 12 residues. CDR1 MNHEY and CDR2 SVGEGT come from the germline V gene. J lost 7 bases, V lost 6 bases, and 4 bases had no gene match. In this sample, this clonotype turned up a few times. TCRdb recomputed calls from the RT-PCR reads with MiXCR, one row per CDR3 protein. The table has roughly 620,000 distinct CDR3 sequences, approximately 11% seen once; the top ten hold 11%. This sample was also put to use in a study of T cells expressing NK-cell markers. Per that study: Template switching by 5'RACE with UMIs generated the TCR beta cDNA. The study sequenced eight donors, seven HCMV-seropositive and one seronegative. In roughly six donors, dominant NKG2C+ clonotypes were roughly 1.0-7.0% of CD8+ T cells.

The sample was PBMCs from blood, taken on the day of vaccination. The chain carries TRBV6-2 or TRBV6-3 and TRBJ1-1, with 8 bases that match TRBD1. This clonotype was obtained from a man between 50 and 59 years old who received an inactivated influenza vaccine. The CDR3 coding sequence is TGTGCCAGCAGCCCTGACAGGGGTGAAGCTTTCTTT. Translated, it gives CASSPDRGEAFF.